The TCR beta chain described here comes from a study of vaccination effects on CD4 cells after COVID-19. CDR3 length: 18 amino acids. In germline, CDR1 is SGHRS, CDR2 YFSETQ. The ends lost 4 bases at V and 0 bases at J; junction bases unmatched: 6. Assay used: immunoSEQ multiplex PCR; TCRdb lists only in-frame clones, some missing. The sample shows 15,000 or so clones, 80% of them seen only once. The study, taken as a whole, reports: New vaccine-induced clones were the main type among post-vaccine spike-reactive clones in convalescents. Among infection- and vaccine-induced clones, marked clonal contraction occurred late after vaccination.

Comments on this clone: Its antigen is as yet unknown.

Ahead of sequencing, the ViraFEST assay grew antigen-specific CD4+ T cells using viral peptide pools. Following 10 days of culture, CD4+ T cells were isolated. Their SARS-CoV-2 infection, verified by PCR, occurred between March and December 2020. Two-dose BNT162b2 or mRNA-1273 vaccination was given to participants. This receptor was obtained from a human donor who had a prior SARS-CoV-2 infection. The specimen was CD4+ T cells from PBMCs cultured with SARS-CoV-2 spike peptides, collected after COVID-19 vaccination. The V and J genes are TRBV5-1 and TRBJ2-5; 16 nucleotides agree with TRBD2. The CDR3 here is CASSPGTSGGADQETQYF. The CDR3 DNA reads as TGCGCCAGCAGCCCCGGGACTAGCGGGGGGGCGGACCAAGAGACCCAGTACTTC.